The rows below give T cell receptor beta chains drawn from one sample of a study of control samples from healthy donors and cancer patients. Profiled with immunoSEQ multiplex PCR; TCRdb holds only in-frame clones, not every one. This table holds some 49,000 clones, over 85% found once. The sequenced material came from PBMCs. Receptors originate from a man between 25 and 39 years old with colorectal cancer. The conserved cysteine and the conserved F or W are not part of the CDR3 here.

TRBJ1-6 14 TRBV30 ASNKGTGLYNSPLH
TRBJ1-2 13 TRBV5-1 ASSLEGQGAIGYT
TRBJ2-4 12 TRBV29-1 SVRQNLAKNIQY
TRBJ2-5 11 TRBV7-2 ASRRTGVETQY
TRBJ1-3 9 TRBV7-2 ASSLVNTIY
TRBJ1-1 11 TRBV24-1 ATRGQLNTEAF
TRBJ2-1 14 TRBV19 ASSIRAQGAYNEQF
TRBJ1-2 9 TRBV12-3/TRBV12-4 ASRGRYGYT
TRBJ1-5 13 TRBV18 ASSDRDRGDQPQH
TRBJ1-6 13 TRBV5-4 ASSLDRQDNSPLH
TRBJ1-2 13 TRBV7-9 ASSLVEGVNYGYT
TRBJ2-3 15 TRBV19 ASSTGTSGGGTDTQY
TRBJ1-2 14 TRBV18 ASSPQTGSANYGYT
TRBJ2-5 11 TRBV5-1 ASSLYGPQTQY
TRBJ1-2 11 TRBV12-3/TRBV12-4 ASSSPTNYGYT
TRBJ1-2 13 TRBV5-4 ASSLEGVRTGGYT
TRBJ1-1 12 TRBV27 ASSLIQGHTEAF
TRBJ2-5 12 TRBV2 ASMGLANQETQY
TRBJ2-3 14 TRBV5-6 ASSFRGSNLGDTQY
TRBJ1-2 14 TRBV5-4 ASSSAGAGTNYGYT
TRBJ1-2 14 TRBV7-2 ASSLVGGTGTDGYT
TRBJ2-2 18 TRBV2 ASSEPELAGGPGNTGELF
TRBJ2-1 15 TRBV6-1 ASSEEVASRIRNEQF
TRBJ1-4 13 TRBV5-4 ASSFRDGTNEKLF
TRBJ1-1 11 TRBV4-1 ASSQLGQGGTF
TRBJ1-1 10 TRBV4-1 ASRSPNTEAF
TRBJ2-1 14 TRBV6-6 ASEDRDRVSHNEQF
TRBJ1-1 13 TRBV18 ASSPQAGYRTEAF
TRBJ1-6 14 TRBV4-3 ASSPETGGPSSPLH
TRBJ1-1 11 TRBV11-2 ASSLGLNTEAF
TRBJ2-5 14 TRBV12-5 ASGPRTSGGVETQY